The 21 T cell receptor beta chains below were found in one sample sequenced in a study of regulatory T cells in long-lasting Graves disease. Relying on iRepertoire HTBI primers and Arm-PCR of CDR3 regions, the team built TCR beta libraries. Each CDR3 protein is one row after TCRdb ran MiXCR on the multiplex PCR reads. The data show a few hundred thousand distinct CDR3 sequences, over 15% seen once. Time point of the sample: newly diagnosed GD, antithyroid drugs for less than 3 months. Making the TCR library involved RNA that had been extracted from PBMCs. This sample was also put to use in a study of T cells in Graves' hyperthyroidism and ophthalmopathy.

Sample: peripheral blood mononuclear cells (PBMCs), taken at new diagnosis, from a patient treated with antithyroid drugs. Receptors originate from a woman younger than 30 with Graves disease.

A few counts support this clonotype. The chain couples TRBV2 to TRBJ2-2; 11 bases agree with TRBD1. V was clipped by 2 bases and J by 0 bases; unmatched bases: 2. CDR3 length equals 17 residues. In germline, CDR1 is SNHLY, CDR2 FYNNEI. The CDR3 sequence: CASSERGQGANTGELFF. DNA for the CDR3: TGTGCCAGCAGTGAAAGGGGACAGGGGGCGAACACCGGGGAGCTGTTTTTT.

This clonotype was recorded many times. The chain has TRBV7-9 and TRBJ2-5, with 10 bases lining up with TRBD1. The CDR3 spans 14 residues. Germline-derived CDR1 and CDR2 are SEHNR and FQNEAQ (reference sequence). The V and J ends lost 6 bases and 5 bases, in that order; junction bases with no gene match: 6. CDR3 nucleotides: TGTGCCAGCAGTCCCCGGACAGGGGGGGAGACCCAGTACTTC. Its translation is CASSPRTGGETQYF.

This clonotype was counted a few times. Here the CDR3 reads CATSRGAGVGADTQYF. CDR3 nucleotide sequence: TGTGCCACCAGCAGGGGGGCGGGAGTTGGCGCAGATACGCAGTATTTT. The chain is built from TRBV15 and TRBJ2-3, with a weak D call TRBD2 (7 bases). This CDR3 region has 16 residues. The V and J ends lost 3 bases and 4 bases respectively, with 17 bases between them. Germline V lookup: CDR1 LNHNV, CDR2 YYDKDF (reference sequence).

In this sample, this clonotype turned up a few times. This chain connects TRBV4-1 to TRBJ2-7; 10 nucleotides line up with TRBD1. J lost 7 bases, V lost 5 bases, and 8 bases had no gene match. CDR3 length equals 14 residues. CDR1 and CDR2 from the germline V gene are MGHRA and YSYEKL. CDR3 DNA sequence: TGCGCCAGCAGCAGCCGGGACAGGGGCGGAGAGCAGTACTTC. This sequence encodes CASSSRDRGGEQYF.

This clonotype has only a few counts. This chain links TRBV4-1 with TRBJ1-1; D is perhaps TRBD1 (5 bases). Trimming shortened V by 0 bases and J by 1 base, and 12 bases separated the two germline ends. CDR1 is MGHRA, CDR2 YSYEKL, per germline. The CDR3 extends over 16 amino acids. The CDR3 nucleotides read TGCGCCAGCAGCCAAGATGGGGGAAAACAGAACACTGAAGCTTTCTTT. It encodes CASSQDGGKQNTEAFF.

This clonotype was seen ten or more times. This chain links TRBV2 with TRBJ2-7, with 13 bases that match TRBD2. There are 13 residues in the CDR3. V lost 10 bases and J lost 6; bases outside the gene matches: 6. Germline V gene data show CDR1 as SNHLY and CDR2 as FYNNEI. CDR3 nucleotide sequence: TGTGCCACAGGACTAGCGGGAGCCCTCGAGCAGTACTTC. Its protein is CATGLAGALEQYF.

This clonotype appeared many times. The chain recombines TRBV7-2 with TRBJ2-1, with D maybe TRBD2 (6 bases). Trimming removed 6 bases at V and 9 bases at J, with 15 bases between. The CDR3 is made up of 13 amino acids. The germline CDR1 and CDR2 sequences are SGHTA and FQGNSA. The CDR3 sequence: CASREGPPREQFF. The CDR3 nucleotides are TGTGCCAGCAGGGAGGGACCCCCCCGTGAGCAGTTCTTC. The full variable domain, with the rest looked up from reference TRBV7-2 and TRBJ2-1, is GAGVSQSPSNKVTEKGKDVELRCDPISGHTALYWYRQSLGQGLEFLIYFQGNSAPDKSGLPSDRFSAERTGGSVSTLTIQRTQQEDSAVYLCASREGPPREQFFGPGTRLTVL.

This clonotype was found many times. V usage is TRBV27 and J usage is TRBJ2-3; D not resolved. Germline CDR1 MNHEY, CDR2 SMNVEV (reference sequence). The CDR3 loop spans 14 amino acids. Trimming removed 4 bases from V and 2 bases from J, with 10 bases in between. The CDR3: CASSSLRNTDTQYF. CDR3 coding DNA: TGTGCCAGCAGTTCTTTGCGGAACACAGATACGCAGTATTTT.

The chain is built from TRBV30 and TRBJ2-1, with 7 bases identical to TRBD2. Germline-derived CDR1 and CDR2 are GTSNPN and SVGIG (reference sequence). The CDR3 sequence is 14 residues long. The V segment lost 0 bases and the J segment 3 bases; nucleotides outside the gene matches: 2. The CDR3 coding sequence is TGTGCCTGGAGTGTCGGCGGGAGCTACAATGAGCAGTTCTTC. This sequence encodes CAWSVGGSYNEQFF.

This clonotype was observed many times. The rearrangement joins TRBV12-5 to TRBJ2-1; possibly TRBD2 for D (6 bases). The V end lost 6 bases, the J end lost 4 bases, and 10 bases lay between the germline ends. CDR3 size: 13 residues. The germline V gene encodes CDR1 LGHNT and CDR2 FRNRAP. The CDR3: CASGLTSYNEQFF. The DNA of the CDR3 is TGTGCTAGTGGACTGACTAGTTACAATGAGCAGTTCTTC.

Many counts were recorded for this clonotype. The chain joins TRBV11-2 to TRBJ2-3, with 8 positions matching TRBD2. The V gene end was trimmed by 7 bases and the J gene end by 6 bases; junction bases not matched to a gene: 6. The CDR3 extends over 13 amino acids. Germline V lookup: CDR1 SGHAT, CDR2 FQNNGV. CDR3 sequence (DNA): TGTGCCAGCACTGGCGGGAGGTTGGATACGCAGTATTTT. Residues: CASTGGRLDTQYF. The variable domain in full, with the rest retrieved from reference TRBV11-2 and TRBJ2-3, is EAGVAQSPRYKIIEKRQSVAFWCNPISGHATLYWYQQILGQGPKLLIQFQNNGVVDDSQLPKDRFSAERLKGVDSTLKIQPAKLEDSAVYLCASTGGRLDTQYFGPGTRLTVL.

This clonotype was found a few times. This sequence joins TRBV11-2 and TRBJ2-1; D is perhaps TRBD1 or TRBD2 (5 bases each). CDR3 length: 16 residues. CDR1 is SGHAT and CDR2 is FQNNGV in the germline V gene. The ends were cut back, 2 bases at V and 8 bases at J, with 19 bases in the middle. The CDR3 spells CASSLSGTPQGYEQFF. The CDR3 DNA is TGTGCCAGCAGCTTATCCGGGACCCCACAAGGCTATGAGCAGTTCTTC.

This clonotype appeared a single time. The chain links TRBV28 to TRBJ1-1; D may be TRBD1 (5 bases). Trimming removed 4 bases from V and 4 bases from J, with 22 bases in between. In germline, CDR1 is MDHEN, CDR2 SYDVKM. The length of the CDR3 is 17 residues. The DNA of the CDR3 is TGTGCCAGCAGTTGGCGAGGGGTGAGGGGATTGGGCACTGAAGCTTTCTTT. Amino acid sequence: CASSWRGVRGLGTEAFF.

V and J are TRBV3-1 and TRBJ1-1; 7 bases align to TRBD1. This CDR3 contains 14 residues. Germline V gene lookup returns CDR1 LGHDT and CDR2 YNNKEL (reference sequence). After removal of 7 bases from V and 1 base from J, the junction contained 6 bases not matched to a gene. CDR3 loop: CASTPYRGNTEAFF. The CDR3 DNA follows: TGTGCCAGCACACCATACAGGGGGAACACTGAAGCTTTCTTT. Looking up the rest from reference TRBV3-1 and TRBJ1-1 gives the full variable domain: DTAVSQTPKYLVTQMGNDKSIKCEQNLGHDTMYWYKQDSKKFLKIMFSYNNKELIINETVPNRFSPKSPDKAHLNLHINSLELGDSAVYFCASTPYRGNTEAFFGQGTRLTVV.

This clonotype was found many times. The V call is TRBV28, the J call TRBJ2-5, with 7 positions matching TRBD2. Germline trimming cut 6 bases from V and 4 bases from J; bases unmatched to any gene: 5. CDR1 and CDR2 from the germline V gene are MDHEN and SYDVKM. The CDR3 has 13 residues. Here the CDR3 reads CASSLGGIETQYF. The CDR3 DNA reads as TGTGCCAGCAGCCTCGGGGGGATAGAGACCCAGTACTTC.

This clonotype appeared many times. The chain carries TRBV7-8 and TRBJ2-5, with a tentative D call TRBD2 (6 bases). V was trimmed by 7 bases and J by 5 bases, leaving 14 bases between them. This CDR3 is 13 amino acids long. Looked up from germline, CDR1 is SGHVS and CDR2 is FQNEAQ. The CDR3 is CASTEGLAETQYF. The CDR3 DNA follows: TGTGCCAGCACTGAGGGGCTAGCGGAGACCCAGTACTTC.

This clonotype was seen only a few times. This chain connects TRBV4-1 to TRBJ2-5; a weak D match, TRBD2 (5 bases). The CDR3 spans 16 residues. Between the trimmed V and J ends, which lost 0 bases and 4 bases, there was a span of 15 bases. In germline, CDR1 is MGHRA, CDR2 YSYEKL. The CDR3 region has the DNA TGCGCCAGCAGCCAAGAGCTAGCCAAACGGGGAGAGACCCAGTACTTC. Its protein product is CASSQELAKRGETQYF.

This clonotype was picked up many times. V and J are TRBV7-9 and TRBJ2-3; D gene uncertain. V was pared by 2 bases and J by 2 bases, with 8 bases between. This CDR3 has 14 amino acids. Germline assignment: CDR1 SEHNR and CDR2 FQNEAQ (reference sequence). CDR3 amino acids: CASSLNVDTDTQYF. The CDR3 DNA is TGTGCCAGCAGCTTAAACGTAGACACAGATACGCAGTATTTT.

This clonotype was recorded many times. The rearrangement uses TRBV28 and TRBJ2-1, with D perhaps assigned TRBD1 or TRBD2 (6 bases each). Trimming took off 3 bases at V and 8 bases at J, with 14 bases between the two ends. The CDR3 totals 14 residues. Per the germline V gene, CDR1 is MDHEN and CDR2 is SYDVKM. CDR3 sequence reads: CASSFSGGWYEQFF. The DNA for the CDR3 is TGTGCCAGCAGTTTTTCCGGGGGCTGGTATGAGCAGTTCTTC.

This clonotype showed up many times. The rearrangement links TRBV6-5 to TRBJ2-7; D is perhaps TRBD1 (6 bases). In germline, CDR1 is MNHEY, CDR2 SVGAGI. The CDR3 is made up of 15 amino acids. Trimming took 0 bases from V and 0 from J, leaving 9 bases between them. CDR3 nucleotides: TGTGCCAGCAGTTACTCGCGACAGGCCTCCTACGAGCAGTACTTC. Protein sequence: CASSYSRQASYEQYF.

The table lists this clonotype with many counts. V usage is TRBV7-3 and J usage is TRBJ2-1; 11 positions agree with TRBD2. The ends lost 3 bases at V and 7 bases at J; junction bases unmatched: 8. The CDR3 length is 16 residues. Germline loops: CDR1 SGHTA, CDR2 FQGTGA. The CDR3 sequence: CASSLTSGISGNEQFF. The CDR3, as DNA: TGTGCCAGCAGCTTGACTAGCGGGATTTCGGGTAATGAGCAGTTCTTC.